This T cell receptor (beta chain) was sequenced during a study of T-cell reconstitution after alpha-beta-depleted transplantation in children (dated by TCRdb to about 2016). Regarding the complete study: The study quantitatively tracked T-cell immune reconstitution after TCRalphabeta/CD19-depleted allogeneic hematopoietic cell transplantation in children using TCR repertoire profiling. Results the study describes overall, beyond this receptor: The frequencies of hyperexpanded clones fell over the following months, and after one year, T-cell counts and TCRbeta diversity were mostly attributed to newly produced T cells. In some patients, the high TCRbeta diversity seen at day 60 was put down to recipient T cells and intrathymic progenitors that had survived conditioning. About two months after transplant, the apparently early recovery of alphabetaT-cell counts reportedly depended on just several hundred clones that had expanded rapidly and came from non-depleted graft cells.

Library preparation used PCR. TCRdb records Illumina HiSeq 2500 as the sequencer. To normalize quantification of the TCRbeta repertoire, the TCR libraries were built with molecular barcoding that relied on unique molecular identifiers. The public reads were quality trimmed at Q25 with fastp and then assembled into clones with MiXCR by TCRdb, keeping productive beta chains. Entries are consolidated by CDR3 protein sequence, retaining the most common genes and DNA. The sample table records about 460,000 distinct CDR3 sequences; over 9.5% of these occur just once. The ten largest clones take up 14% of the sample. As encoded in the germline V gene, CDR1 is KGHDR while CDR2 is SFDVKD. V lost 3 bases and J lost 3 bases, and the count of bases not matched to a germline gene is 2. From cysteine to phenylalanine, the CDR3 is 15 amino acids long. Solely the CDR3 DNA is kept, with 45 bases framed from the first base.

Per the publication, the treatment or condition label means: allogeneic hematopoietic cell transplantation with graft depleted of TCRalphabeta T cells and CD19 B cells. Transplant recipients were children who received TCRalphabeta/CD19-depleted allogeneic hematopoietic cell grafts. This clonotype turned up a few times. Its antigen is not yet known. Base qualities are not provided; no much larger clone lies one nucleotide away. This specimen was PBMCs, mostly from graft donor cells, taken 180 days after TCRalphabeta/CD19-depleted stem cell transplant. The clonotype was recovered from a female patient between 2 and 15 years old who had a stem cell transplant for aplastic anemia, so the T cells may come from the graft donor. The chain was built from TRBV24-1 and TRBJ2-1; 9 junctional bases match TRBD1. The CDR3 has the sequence CATSDPGQGYNEQFF. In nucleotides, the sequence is TGTGCCACCAGTGATCCGGGACAGGGCTACAATGAGCAGTTCTTC.